Presented here are 12 T cell receptor beta chains from one specimen sequenced in a study of blood T cell repertoires in COVID-19 (dated by TCRdb to 2018 to 2021). The method was the immunoSEQ multiplex PCR assay. TCRdb holds this immuneACCESS table with in-frame rearrangements only. Some clones are missing; in checked studies, unresolved V genes explain under half, and the rest has no known cause. Across this sample there are approximately 120,000 clones, with over 75% seen only once. Together, the top ten hold approximately 1.1% of the sample. The specimen was peripheral blood. Receptors were obtained from a woman of 80 years or more with acute or convalescent COVID-19.

This clone was detected only a few times. The chain carries TRBV25-1 and TRBJ1-6; TRBD1 is a possible D gene (5 bases). This CDR3 has 16 amino acids. CDR1 and CDR2 from the germline V gene are MGHDK and SYGVNS. V shed 2 bases and J shed 7 bases, with 15 bases lying between them. The CDR3 reads CASSERQGHLNSPLHF. For the CDR3, the DNA is TGTGCCAGCAGTGAACGGCAGGGCCACCTGAATTCACCCCTCCACTTT.

The gene calls are TRBV10-3 and TRBJ1-1; TRBD1 matches at 11 bases. Germline loops: CDR1 ENHRY, CDR2 SYGVKD. This CDR3 is 17 amino acids long. Unmatched junction bases numbered 7, after V lost 0 bases and J lost 4 bases. CDR3 nucleotide sequence: TGTGCCATCAGTGAGTCGGACAGGGGGCGGGCGGGCACTGAAGCTTTCTTT. It is translated as CAISESDRGRAGTEAFF.

The CDR3 loop is CATSRDRLRQAQHF. CDR3 DNA sequence: TGTGCCACCAGCAGAGATCGACTTAGACAGGCCCAGCATTTT. This chain joins TRBV15 and TRBJ1-5; a weak D match, TRBD1 (6 bases). V was shortened by 0 bases and J by 11 bases, with 14 bases between the two germline ends. The CDR3 contains 14 residues. Looked up from germline, CDR1 is LNHNV and CDR2 is YYDKDF (reference sequence). The full variable domain, with the rest looked up from reference TRBV15 and TRBJ1-5, is DAMVIQNPRYQVTQFGKPVTLSCSQTLNHNVMYWYQQKSSQAPKLLFHYYDKDFNNEADTPDNFQSRRPNTSFCFLDIRSPGLGDTAMYLCATSRDRLRQAQHFGDGTRLSIL.

This clone showed up just once. The chain couples TRBV6-5 to TRBJ1-4; TRBD1 is a possible D gene (6 bases). The CDR3 length is 13 residues. The V and J ends lost 6 bases and 8 bases respectively, with 13 bases between them. Germline V gene data show CDR1 as MNHEY and CDR2 as SVGAGI. As DNA, the CDR3 is TGTGCCAGCAGAGCTGGACAGCCAGAAAAACTGTTTTTT. Its translation: CASRAGQPEKLFF.

V gene TRBV5-1 combines with J gene TRBJ2-1; 11 bases are shared with TRBD1. CDR3 length: 17 residues. In germline, CDR1 is SGHRS, CDR2 YFSETQ. J gave up 4 bases and V 6 bases, and 12 bases lay outside the gene matches. CDR3 bases: TGCGCCAGCACACCCCGGTACGGGACAGGGGGTTACAATGAGCAGTTCTTC. Protein product: CASTPRYGTGGYNEQFF.

Concerning this clone itself: At one boundary the junction diverges from the germline segment, which might be a read error. V usage is TRBV7-2 and J usage is TRBJ1-6; D gene ambiguous. The length of the CDR3 is 14 residues. CDR1 and CDR2 from the germline V gene are SGHTA and FQGNSA. The CDR3 spells CASSLAAGNSPLHF. In nucleotides, the CDR3 is TGTGCCAGCAGCCTAGCGGCGGGGAATTCACCCCTCCACTTT.

The V call is TRBV7-9, the J call TRBJ2-7, with 9 bases matching TRBD1. The length of the CDR3 is 14 residues. V gave up 10 bases and J gave up 6 bases; unmatched junction bases: 13. Germline CDR1 and CDR2: SEHNR and FQNEAQ (reference sequence). Written as DNA, the CDR3 is TGTGCCAACACCTGGGACAGGGTAGCGAGCGAGCAGTACTTC. Translated: CANTWDRVASEQYF.

This chain joins TRBV7-6 and TRBJ1-4, with D maybe TRBD1 (6 bases). The length of the CDR3 is 13 residues. V dropped 8 bases and J dropped 11 bases, with 18 bases sitting between them. The germline V gene has CDR1 SGHVS and CDR2 FNYEAQ. The CDR3: CASGSGGFGKLFF. Here the CDR3 DNA reads TGTGCCAGCGGTTCGGGGGGCTTTGGGAAACTGTTTTTT.

This clone was seen more than once but under ten times. The genes are TRBV10-3 and TRBJ1-1, with 7 bases lining up with TRBD1. Germline lookup yields CDR1 ENHRY and CDR2 SYGVKD. The CDR3 contains 16 residues. Trimming removed 0 bases from V and 5 bases from J; junction bases left unmatched: 9. CDR3 region: CAISESAGPGGTEAFF. CDR3 DNA sequence: TGTGCCATCAGTGAGTCGGCGGGGCCAGGGGGAACTGAAGCTTTCTTT.

This rearrangement joins TRBV7-9 to TRBJ2-7; 7 positions match TRBD2. Germline V CDR1 and CDR2: SEHNR, FQNEAQ (reference sequence). J gave up 4 bases and V 5 bases, and 5 bases lay outside the gene matches. The CDR3 has 13 residues. DNA for the CDR3: TGTGCCAGCAGCCTCGGGAGGTTTTACGAGCAGTACTTC. It codes for CASSLGRFYEQYF.

This sequence joins TRBV5-6 and TRBJ1-5; no firm D call. V was shortened by 0 bases and J by 6 bases, with 4 bases between the two germline ends. The CDR3 is 12 residues long. Germline lookup yields CDR1 SGHDT and CDR2 YYEEEE. CDR3 DNA sequence: TGTGCCAGCAGCTTGGACGGTCAGCCCCAGCATTTT. The encoded protein is CASSLDGQPQHF.

The V call is TRBV2, the J call TRBJ2-2, with 7 bases fitting TRBD2. J was trimmed by 3 bases and V by 5 bases; bases with no gene match: 6. CDR1 and CDR2 (germline): SNHLY, FYNNEI. This CDR3 has 15 amino acids. CDR3 amino acids: CASSFLGGYTGELFF. The CDR3, as DNA: TGTGCCAGCAGTTTCCTCGGGGGGTACACCGGGGAGCTGTTTTTT.